This TCR beta chain was sequenced in a study of blood T cell repertoires in COVID-19. Study summary: The origin of the acute and convalescent COVID-19 samples was the United States, Italy and Spain. Sources were T cells, B-cell-depleted T cells, or PBMCs; the material itself was cDNA or gDNA.

Recruitment covered about two dozen US areas and drew participants whose ages spanned roughly 18 to 89 years. Participants had their cohort set by participant-reported clinical history. Repertoires were generated with immunoSEQ multiplex PCR, while TCRdb's copy carries only in-frame clones and drops some. The sample shows 150,000 to 200,000 clones, around nine tenths of them seen only once. V shed 6 bases and J shed 0 bases, with 6 bases lying between them. CDR3 length equals 13 residues. Germline CDR1 reads SNHLY; CDR2 reads FYNNEI. This TCR derives from a woman aged 18-35 years who had recovered from COVID-19. Sequencing used PBMCs or T cells enriched from blood (not recorded which). The chain employs TRBV2 and TRBJ1-3; weak D call: TRBD1 (5 bases). In DNA, the CDR3 is TGTGCCAGCAGGGGGGGCTCTGGAAACACCATATATTTT. Its protein product is CASRGGSGNTIYF.